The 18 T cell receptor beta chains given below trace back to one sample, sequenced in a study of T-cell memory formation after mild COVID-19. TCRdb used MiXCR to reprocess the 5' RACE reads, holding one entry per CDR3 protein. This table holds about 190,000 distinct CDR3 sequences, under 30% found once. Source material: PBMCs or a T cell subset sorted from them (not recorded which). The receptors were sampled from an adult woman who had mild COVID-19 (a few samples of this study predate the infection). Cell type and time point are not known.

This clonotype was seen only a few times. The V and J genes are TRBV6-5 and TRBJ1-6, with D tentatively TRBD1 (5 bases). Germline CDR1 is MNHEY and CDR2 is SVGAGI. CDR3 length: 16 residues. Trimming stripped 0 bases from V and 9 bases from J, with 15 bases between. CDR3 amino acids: CASSYSLQAQASPLHF. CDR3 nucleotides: TGTGCCAGCAGTTACTCTTTACAGGCTCAGGCTTCACCCCTCCACTTT.

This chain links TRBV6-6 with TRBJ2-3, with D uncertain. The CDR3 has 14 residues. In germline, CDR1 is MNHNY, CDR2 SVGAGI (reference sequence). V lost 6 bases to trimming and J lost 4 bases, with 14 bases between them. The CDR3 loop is CASRNSPPADTQYF. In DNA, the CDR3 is TGTGCCAGCAGAAATAGTCCCCCAGCAGATACGCAGTATTTT.

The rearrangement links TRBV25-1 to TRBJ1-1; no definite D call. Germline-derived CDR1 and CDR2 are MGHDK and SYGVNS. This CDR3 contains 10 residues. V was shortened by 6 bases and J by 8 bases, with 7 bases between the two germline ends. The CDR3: CASRAEEAFF. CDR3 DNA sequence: TGTGCCAGCAGGGCAGAAGAAGCTTTCTTT.

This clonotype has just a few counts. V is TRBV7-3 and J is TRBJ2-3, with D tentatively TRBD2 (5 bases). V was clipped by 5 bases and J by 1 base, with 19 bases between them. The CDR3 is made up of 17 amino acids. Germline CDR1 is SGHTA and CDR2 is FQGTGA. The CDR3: CASSPGRGASRTDTQYF. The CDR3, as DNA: TGTGCCAGCAGCCCAGGCCGGGGTGCCTCTCGCACAGATACGCAGTATTTT.

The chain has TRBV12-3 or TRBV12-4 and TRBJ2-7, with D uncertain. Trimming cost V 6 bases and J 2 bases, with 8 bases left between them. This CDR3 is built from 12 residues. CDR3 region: CASRSLTYEQYF. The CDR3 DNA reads TGTGCCAGCAGGTCATTAACCTACGAGCAGTACTTC.

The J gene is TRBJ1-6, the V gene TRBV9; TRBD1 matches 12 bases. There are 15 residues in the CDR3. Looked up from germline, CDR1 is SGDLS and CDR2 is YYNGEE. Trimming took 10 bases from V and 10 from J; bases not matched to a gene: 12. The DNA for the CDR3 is TGTGCCTCAGCAAGGGGGGACAGGGGGCCCTCACCCCTCCACTTT. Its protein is CASARGDRGPSPLHF.

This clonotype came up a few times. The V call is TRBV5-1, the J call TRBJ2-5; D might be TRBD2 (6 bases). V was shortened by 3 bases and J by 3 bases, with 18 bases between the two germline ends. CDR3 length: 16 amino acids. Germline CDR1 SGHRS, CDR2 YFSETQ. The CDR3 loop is CASSYSLAGRKETQYF. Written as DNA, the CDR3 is TGCGCCAGCAGCTACAGCTTGGCGGGGCGGAAAGAGACCCAGTACTTC.

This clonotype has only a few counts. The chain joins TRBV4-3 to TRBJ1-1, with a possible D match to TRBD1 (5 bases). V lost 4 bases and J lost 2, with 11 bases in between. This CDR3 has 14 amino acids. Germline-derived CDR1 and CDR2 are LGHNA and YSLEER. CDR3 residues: CASSLLGGNTEAFF. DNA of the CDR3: TGCGCCAGCAGCCTCTTGGGGGGAAACACTGAAGCTTTCTTT.

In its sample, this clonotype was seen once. The CDR3 region has the DNA TGTGCCAGCAGCTTCCCCAGGGGGGGGGGTCCCTCTTGGAATGAGCAGTTCTTC. Amino acid sequence: CASSFPRGGGPSWNEQFF. This chain connects TRBV9 to TRBJ2-1; tentatively, D is TRBD1 or TRBD2 (7 bases each). Looked up from germline, CDR1 is SGDLS and CDR2 is YYNGEE. The V gene lost 4 bases and the J gene lost 7 bases, with 27 bases spanning the gap. The length of the CDR3 is 18 residues.

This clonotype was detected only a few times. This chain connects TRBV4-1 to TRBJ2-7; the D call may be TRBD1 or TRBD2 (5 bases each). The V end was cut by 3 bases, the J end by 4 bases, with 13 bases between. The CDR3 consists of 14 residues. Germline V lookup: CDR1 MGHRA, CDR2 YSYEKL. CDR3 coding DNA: TGCGCCAGCAGCCATCCAGAGGGACGGTACGAGCAGTACTTC. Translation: CASSHPEGRYEQYF.

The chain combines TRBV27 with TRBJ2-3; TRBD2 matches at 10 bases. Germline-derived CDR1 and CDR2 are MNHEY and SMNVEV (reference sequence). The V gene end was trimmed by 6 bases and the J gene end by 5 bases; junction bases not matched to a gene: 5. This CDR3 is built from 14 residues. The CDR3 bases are TGTGCCAGCAGGCCTCTAGCGGGAGTAGATACGCAGTATTTT. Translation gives CASRPLAGVDTQYF.

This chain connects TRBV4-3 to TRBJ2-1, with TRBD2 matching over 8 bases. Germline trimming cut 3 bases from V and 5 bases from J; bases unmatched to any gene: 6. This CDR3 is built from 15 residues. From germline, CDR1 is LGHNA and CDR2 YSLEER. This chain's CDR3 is CASSQFSGVDNEQFF. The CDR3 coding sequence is TGCGCCAGCAGCCAGTTTAGCGGGGTTGACAATGAGCAGTTCTTC.

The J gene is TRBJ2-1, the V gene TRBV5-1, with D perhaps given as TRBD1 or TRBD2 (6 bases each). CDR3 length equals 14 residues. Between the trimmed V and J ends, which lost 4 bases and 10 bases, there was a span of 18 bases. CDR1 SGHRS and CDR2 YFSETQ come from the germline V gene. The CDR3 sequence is CASSPRGDNIEQFF. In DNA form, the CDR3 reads TGCGCCAGCAGCCCAAGGGGGGACAACATAGAGCAGTTCTTC.

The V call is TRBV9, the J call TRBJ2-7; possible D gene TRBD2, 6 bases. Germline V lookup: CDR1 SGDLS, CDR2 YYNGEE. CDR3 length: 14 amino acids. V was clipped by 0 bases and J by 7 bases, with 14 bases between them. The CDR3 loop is CASSVGDLLGEQYF. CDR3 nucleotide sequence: TGTGCCAGCAGCGTAGGGGACTTGCTAGGGGAGCAGTACTTC.

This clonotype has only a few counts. The CDR3 sequence: CASSPKVPETQYF. CDR3 nucleotides: TGTGCCAGCAGCCCCAAGGTCCCGGAGACCCAGTACTTC. V and J are TRBV4-2 and TRBJ2-5; no firm D call. The CDR3 runs to 13 residues. CDR1 is LGHNA and CDR2 is YNFKEQ in the germline V gene. Trimming removed 4 bases at V and 5 bases at J, with 11 bases between.

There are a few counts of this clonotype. This CDR3 is CASSRAKGTEAFF. The CDR3 bases are TGCGCCAGCAGCCGTGCCAAGGGTACTGAAGCTTTCTTT. This chain connects TRBV4-3 to TRBJ1-1; D remains ambiguous. The CDR3 has 13 amino acids. Trimming took off 4 bases at V and 5 bases at J, with 11 bases between the two ends. Germline V gives CDR1 LGHNA, CDR2 YSLEER.

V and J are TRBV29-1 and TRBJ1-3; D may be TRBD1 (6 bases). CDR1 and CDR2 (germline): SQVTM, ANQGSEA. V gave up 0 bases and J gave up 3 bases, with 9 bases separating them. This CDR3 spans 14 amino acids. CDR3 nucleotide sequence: TGCAGCGTTGAAGACAGGGGAGATGGAAACACCATATATTTT. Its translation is CSVEDRGDGNTIYF.

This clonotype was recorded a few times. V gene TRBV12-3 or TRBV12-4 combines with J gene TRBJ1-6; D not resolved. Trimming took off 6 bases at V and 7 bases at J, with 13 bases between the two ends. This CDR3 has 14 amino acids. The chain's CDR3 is CASRTQAWNSPLHF. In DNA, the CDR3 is TGTGCCAGCAGAACCCAGGCGTGGAATTCACCCCTCCACTTT.